This T cell receptor beta chain was sequenced during a study of blood T cells in healthy people across ages. Using a J-beta primer mix together with a sample-barcoded 5' primer, a second PCR was run for about 6 to 12 cycles. Each CDR3 protein gets one entry after TCRdb re-called the 5' RACE reads with MiXCR. The table has over 600,000 distinct CDR3 sequences, 20% to 25% seen once; the top ten hold 3.6%. Only a few counts were recorded for this clonotype. Germline-derived CDR1 and CDR2 are SGHRS and YFSETQ. Trimming removed 2 bases from V and 6 bases from J, with 12 bases in between. The CDR3 covers 14 residues.

V is TRBV5-1 and J is TRBJ2-1; D possibly corresponds to TRBD2 (6 bases). The receptor comes from a man between 65 and 85 years old in good health. The sample taken for sequencing was blood. CDR3 residues: CASSFGSSPNEQFF. The CDR3 bases are TGCGCCAGCAGCTTCGGGAGCAGTCCCAATGAGCAGTTCTTC. The whole variable domain, remainder taken from reference TRBV5-1 and TRBJ2-1, is KAGVTQTPRYLIKTRGQQVTLSCSPISGHRSVSWYQQTPGQGLQFLFEYFSETQRNKGNFPGRFSGRQFSNSRSEMNVSTLELGDSALYLCASSFGSSPNEQFFGPGTRLTVL.